This TCR beta chain was recovered during a study of Graves' ophthalmopathy and Graves' hyperthyroidism. None of the included patients had other autoimmune diseases, uncontrolled infections, pregnancy or lactation, as these led to exclusion. Clinicians made diagnoses from clinical symptoms, serum thyroxine, TRAb, thyroid ultrasound and orbital computed tomography. A volume of 9.5 to 10 ml of fresh peripheral blood supplied the PBMCs. Overall study findings and caveats: Researchers report that a 13-signature model separated ophthalmopathy from stable hyperthyroidism, posting 85% to 90% sensitivity and 81.08% specificity.

Using RNA transcripts, the TCR beta CDR3 regions were amplified. HTBI primers were used in a first-round RT-PCR, which preceded a second-round multiplex PCR. One entry per CDR3 protein results from TCRdb running MiXCR on the multiplex PCR reads. Seen here are tens of thousands of distinct CDR3 sequences, approximately 52% observed once, and the top ten hold 15% to 20%. V was pared by 1 base and J by 7 bases, with 11 bases of the junction left unmatched. The CDR3 consists of 15 residues. Germline CDR1 reads SGHDT; CDR2 reads YYEEEE. This clonotype was recorded once. The antigen remains unidentified. This clonotype was obtained from an adult man with Graves' ophthalmopathy. The chain links TRBV5-6 to TRBJ2-7, with TRBD2 matching 7 bases. Specimen: peripheral blood. The CDR3 sequence is CASSLYGGGTGEQYF. As DNA, the CDR3 is TGTGCCAGCAGCTTGTATGGGGGAGGGACCGGGGAGCAGTACTTC.